Listed below are T cell receptor beta chains from one sample, sequenced in a study of blood T cell repertoires in COVID-19. Only in-frame clones appear in the TCRdb table, and some are missing; sequencing was by immunoSEQ multiplex PCR. The sample holds 150,000 to 200,000 clones, 65% to 85% seen once. Sequenced sample: peripheral blood. The receptors shown here come from an elderly woman with active or convalescent COVID-19. CDR3s include the opening cysteine and the closing phenylalanine or tryptophan. Where a row states a size, it is once, few, many or the class of an expanded clone; other rows omit it.

-,TRBV19,TRBJ1-3,CASSSPTGFSGNTIYF
-,TRBV6-6,TRBJ2-7,CASSSTGYEQYF
-,TRBV4-1,TRBJ2-3,CASSPGTSGGPDFGTQYF
-,TRBV3-1/TRBV3-2,TRBJ2-5,CASSQGGLKETQYF
few,TRBV7-9,TRBJ2-4,CASSLETPLNIQYF
-,TRBV5-1,TRBJ1-1,CASSREGVNTEAFF
-,TRBV5-1,TRBJ2-1,CASSFTGIDEQFF
few,TRBV6-2/TRBV6-3,TRBJ2-7,CASSHLDSQAREQYF
-,TRBV18,TRBJ2-7,CASSPPVRGYEQYF
once,TRBV25-1,TRBJ2-7,CASSDARYYEQYF
-,TRBV6-5,TRBJ2-2,CASSYLGARTGELFF
-,TRBV18,TRBJ1-5,CASSGGTGGPSNQPQHF
-,TRBV3-1/TRBV3-2,TRBJ1-1,CASSYGQMNTEAFF
-,TRBV4-3,TRBJ2-5,CASSPSPGLAGAQETQYF
few,TRBV7-8,TRBJ1-2,CASSLAGLTYGYTF
-,TRBV5-1,TRBJ2-2,CASQEGGNTGELFF
few,TRBV7-9,TRBJ1-5,CASSLDSSNQPQHF
-,TRBV5-4,TRBJ2-3,CASRFVGLAVDTQYF
few,TRBV11-3,TRBJ2-1,CASSPVGENNNEQFF
few,TRBV3-1/TRBV3-2,TRBJ1-3,CASSPATELSGNTIYF
-,TRBV10-3,TRBJ1-2,CAISGGQGVYGNGYTF
-,TRBV19,TRBJ2-1,CASSTTGLYNEQFF
-,TRBV5-6,TRBJ1-5,CASSLTEDSYSNQPQHF
-,TRBV6-5,TRBJ1-2,CATGANYGYTF
once,TRBV19,TRBJ2-2,CASSIQGSGELFF
-,TRBV5-4,TRBJ2-3,CASSFPQRGGSDTQYF
-,TRBV18,TRBJ1-6,CASSPWGQGDSPLHF
-,TRBV7-3,TRBJ2-1,CASSLTGTGYNEQFF
-,TRBV4-3,TRBJ1-5,CASSQGEGQPQHF
few,TRBV5-1,TRBJ1-1,CASSPGDRPNTEAFF
-,TRBV7-9,TRBJ1-4,CASSQIDWTDNEKLFF
-,TRBV18,TRBJ1-1,CASGQGLNTEAFF
-,TRBV6-5,TRBJ2-1,CASRPGLGGEQFF
-,TRBV27,TRBJ1-5,CASSLYGGDNQPQHF
-,TRBV7-2,TRBJ2-7,CASSLAGLKYEQYF
-,TRBV19,TRBJ2-3,CASTTSGGPTDTQYF
-,TRBV4-1,TRBJ1-2,CASSQDRTENYGYTF
-,TRBV7-8,TRBJ1-3,CASSSRVSGNTIYF
once,TRBV6-1,TRBJ2-1,CASSELGGLAANEQFF
-,TRBV30,TRBJ1-2,CAWSSGAVHGYTF
-,TRBV11-3,TRBJ2-7,CASSSLKTGSYEQYF
few,TRBV19,TRBJ1-4,CASSGQVATNEKLFF
-,TRBV6-5,TRBJ1-1,CASSIPGQGAEAFF
-,TRBV5-8,TRBJ1-4,CASSFYRATNEKLFF
-,TRBV10-1,TRBJ2-3,CASSPGGLRSTDTQYF
-,TRBV19,TRBJ2-7,CASSSPRGLTYEQYF
-,TRBV7-2,TRBJ2-3,CASSLEGSGGTDTQYF
-,TRBV28,TRBJ2-5,CASSLGGQALQETQYF
-,TRBV18,TRBJ1-1,CASSPLGQGAEAFF
few,TRBV2,TRBJ1-5,CASSPDTSSQHF
many,TRBV9,TRBJ1-2,CASSGPGGRGYTF
-,TRBV6-5,TRBJ1-1,CASKRGNTEAFF
-,TRBV6-6,TRBJ1-6,CASSTGQGLFSPLHF
-,TRBV11-3,TRBJ1-1,CASSSQGGATEAFF
-,TRBV18,TRBJ2-7,CASSPPGQGAREQYF
once,TRBV3-1/TRBV3-2,TRBJ2-7,CASSQEGQGQEGYEQYF
-,TRBV6-6,TRBJ1-2,CASSRNEGGNYGYTF